The entry below gives a single TCR beta chain sequence along with its context. This entry belongs to a study of technical replicates of blood from several donors. Profiling relied on immunoSEQ multiplex PCR, and the TCRdb table lists in-frame clones only, not all of them. The sample has more than 45,000 clones, roughly 94% seen once. Germline V gives CDR1 SEHNR, CDR2 FQNEAQ (reference sequence). CDR3 length equals 14 residues. V lost 5 bases to trimming and J lost 11 bases, with 21 bases between them. Sequenced input: PBMCs. The rearrangement links TRBV7-9 to TRBJ1-1, with a tentative D call TRBD1 (6 bases). The sequence derives from a human donor in good health. Some clones in this sample may be carry-over from other donors' samples. CDR3 nucleotide sequence: TGTGCCAGCAGCCAAGGGGGGGTTCGAAGGGGGGCTTTCTTT. Its translation is CASSQGGVRRGAFF.